This passage covers 32 T cell receptor beta chains from one sample sequenced in a study of blood T cell repertoires in COVID-19. Generated by immunoSEQ multiplex PCR, the TCRdb table keeps only in-frame clones and is missing some. Of more than 150,000 clones listed, roughly 90% are singletons. Sequencing used peripheral blood. The receptor source for this set is a man in his 60s with acute or convalescent COVID-19.

V and J are TRBV7-9 and TRBJ1-6; 9 nucleotides align to TRBD1. Germline trimming cut 5 bases from V and 9 bases from J; bases unmatched to any gene: 8. This CDR3 has 15 residues. Germline-derived CDR1 and CDR2 are SEHNR and FQNEAQ (reference sequence). The CDR3 here is CASSPWTGVGSPLHF. CDR3 DNA sequence: TGTGCCAGCAGCCCCTGGACAGGGGTAGGTTCACCCCTCCACTTT. Full variable domain (outside the CDR3, taken from reference TRBV7-9 and TRBJ1-6): DTGVSQNPRHKITKRGQNVTFRCDPISEHNRLYWYRQTLGQGPEFLTYFQNEAQLEKSRLLSDRFSAERPKGSFSTLEIQRTEQGDSAMYLCASSPWTGVGSPLHFGNGTRLTVT.

The chain couples TRBV7-2 to TRBJ1-4; possibly TRBD1 for D (6 bases). V dropped 4 bases and J dropped 4 bases, with 13 bases sitting between them. The germline V gene has CDR1 SGHTA and CDR2 FQGNSA. The CDR3 is made up of 15 amino acids. CDR3 residues: CASSSERGINEKLFF. CDR3 DNA: TGTGCCAGCAGCTCCGAAAGGGGGATTAATGAAAAACTGTTTTTT.

The chain recombines TRBV11-1 with TRBJ1-4, with D possibly TRBD1 on 6 matching bases. The CDR3 runs 16 residues. Deletions cut 6 bases from V and 3 bases from J, with 17 bases between. In germline, CDR1 is SGHAT, CDR2 FQDESV (reference sequence). In DNA form, the CDR3 reads TGTGCCAGCAGTGAGGGGGAAGAATTGGCTAATGAAAAACTGTTTTTT. This codes for CASSEGEELANEKLFF.

Regarding this clone: Germline is not matched at one junction end, which may reflect a read error. The rearrangement joins TRBV24-1 to TRBJ1-1; 8 bases map to TRBD1. The CDR3 is 13 amino acids. From germline, CDR1 is KGHDR and CDR2 SFDVKD. CDR3 protein: CATSDFRDRRSHF. The CDR3 bases are TGTGCCACCAGTGATTTTAGGGACAGGAGATCCCACTTT.

V and J are TRBV5-4 and TRBJ1-1, with 9 positions matching TRBD1. The V segment lost 4 bases and the J segment 5 bases; nucleotides outside the gene matches: 6. Germline lookup yields CDR1 SGHNT and CDR2 YYREEE (reference sequence). The CDR3 has 14 amino acids. CDR3 loop: CASSQLQGATEAFF. The CDR3 nucleotides are TGTGCCAGCAGCCAATTACAGGGGGCGACTGAAGCTTTCTTT.

The chain uses TRBV6-5 and TRBJ2-3, with TRBD1 matching 8 bases. Trimming at V came to 6 bases and at J to 2 bases, leaving 4 bases not matched to a gene. This CDR3 comprises 14 residues. Germline lookup yields CDR1 MNHEY and CDR2 SVGAGI. CDR3 in amino acids: CASRETGATDTQYF. The CDR3 nucleotides read TGTGCCAGCAGGGAGACAGGGGCCACAGATACGCAGTATTTT.

The rearrangement uses TRBV18 and TRBJ2-7; D gene unclear. V dropped 1 base and J dropped 0 bases, with 7 bases sitting between them. The germline CDR1 and CDR2 sequences are KGHSH and LQKENI. The CDR3 totals 14 residues. CDR3 residues: CASSPLADSYEQYF. The CDR3, as DNA: TGTGCCAGCTCACCACTGGCTGACTCCTACGAGCAGTACTTC.

V is TRBV6-5 and J is TRBJ1-2, with D perhaps matching TRBD1 (6 bases). Germline V lookup: CDR1 MNHEY, CDR2 SVGAGI. Between the trimmed V and J ends, which lost 6 bases and 8 bases, there was a span of 13 bases. This CDR3 has 12 residues. CDR3 in DNA: TGTGCCAGCAGGCACAGGGTACGAGGCTACACCTTC. Its translation: CASRHRVRGYTF.

The chain joins TRBV5-1 to TRBJ1-1; D may be TRBD1 (5 bases). Trimming took off 2 bases at V and 7 bases at J, with 21 bases between the two ends. Germline values: CDR1 SGHRS, CDR2 YFSETQ. This CDR3 comprises 16 residues. The CDR3 DNA follows: TGCGCCAGCAGCTTCCACCCCAGGGAAGGGGAAAGTGAAGCTTTCTTT. This gives the protein CASSFHPREGESEAFF. Looking up the rest from reference TRBV5-1 and TRBJ1-1 gives the full variable domain: KAGVTQTPRYLIKTRGQQVTLSCSPISGHRSVSWYQQTPGQGLQFLFEYFSETQRNKGNFPGRFSGRQFSNSRSEMNVSTLELGDSALYLCASSFHPREGESEAFFGQGTRLTVV.

The chain is built from TRBV30 and TRBJ2-5, with TRBD1 matching over 7 bases. After removal of 2 bases from V and 9 bases from J, the junction contained 12 bases not matched to a gene. CDR1 is GTSNPN and CDR2 is SVGIG in the germline V gene (reference sequence). This CDR3 region has 14 residues. The CDR3 loop reads CAWSFARGKGPQYF. CDR3 sequence (DNA): TGTGCCTGGAGTTTCGCCAGGGGGAAGGGACCCCAGTACTTC.

This chain connects TRBV9 to TRBJ2-7, with 8 bases aligning to TRBD2. V lost 3 bases to trimming and J lost 6 bases; unmatched junction nucleotides: 8. Germline V gives CDR1 SGDLS, CDR2 YYNGEE. CDR3 length equals 14 residues. CDR3 sequence (DNA): TGTGCCAGCAGCGGACGGGGGGGCTCTACCGAGCAGTACTTC. This encodes CASSGRGGSTEQYF.

The chain employs TRBV29-1 and TRBJ1-2, with D possibly being TRBD1 (5 bases). Germline V gene lookup returns CDR1 SQVTM and CDR2 ANQGSEA. V dropped 7 bases and J dropped 7 bases, with 13 bases sitting between them. The CDR3 spans 11 residues. The DNA for the CDR3 is TGCAGCGCGCCAGGGTTAAGTGGCTACACCTTC. It codes for CSAPGLSGYTF.

This clone was seen more than once but under ten times. The chain uses TRBV4-3 and TRBJ2-5; 10 bases agree with TRBD2. After removal of 0 bases from V and 5 bases from J, the junction contained 12 bases not matched to a gene. From germline, CDR1 is LGHNA and CDR2 YSLEER. There are 18 residues in the CDR3. CDR3 DNA: TGCGCCAGCAGCCAAGATCTTGCTGCTAGCGGGGGCAGGGAGACCCAGTACTTC. The encoded protein is CASSQDLAASGGRETQYF.

The V and J genes are TRBV6-5 and TRBJ2-1; TRBD1 aligns across 9 bases. The J segment lost 6 bases and the V segment lost 6 bases, leaving 9 bases of the junction unmatched. This CDR3 spans 15 amino acids. Per the germline V gene, CDR1 is MNHEY and CDR2 is SVGAGI. CDR3 sequence: CASRGTGRLVNEQFF. Here the CDR3 DNA reads TGTGCCAGCAGGGGGACAGGGCGACTCGTCAATGAGCAGTTCTTC.

The chain employs TRBV24-1 and TRBJ2-1; D is undetermined. The ends were cut back, 4 bases at V and 8 bases at J, with 11 bases in the middle. Per germline, CDR1 KGHDR and CDR2 SFDVKD. The CDR3 sequence is 13 residues long. CDR3 DNA sequence: TGTGCCACCAGTGAGCCAAGCGAGGATGAGCAGTTCTTC. It codes for CATSEPSEDEQFF.

The J gene is TRBJ2-5, the V gene TRBV4-1; perhaps TRBD2 as D (5 bases). The CDR3 spans 18 residues. CDR1 is MGHRA, CDR2 YSYEKL, per germline. The V end lost 0 bases, the J end lost 2 bases, and 19 bases lay between the germline ends. Here the CDR3 reads CASSQDGDVTDLQETQYF. The CDR3 nucleotides are TGCGCCAGCAGCCAAGACGGGGATGTCACAGATCTACAAGAGACCCAGTACTTC.

This clone was observed a few times. The chain recombines TRBV2 with TRBJ1-3; maybe TRBD1 (5 bases). The V and J ends lost 4 bases and 1 base respectively, with 5 bases between them. The CDR3 loop spans 13 amino acids. Germline CDR1 reads SNHLY; CDR2 reads FYNNEI. CDR3 coding DNA: TGTGCCAGCAGTGCAGGGTCTGGAAACACCATATATTTT. It codes for CASSAGSGNTIYF.

The chain employs TRBV7-9 and TRBJ1-2; TRBD1 agrees at 7 bases. This CDR3 comprises 16 residues. V lost 3 bases to trimming and J lost 7 bases; unmatched junction nucleotides: 14. Germline lookup yields CDR1 SEHNR and CDR2 FQNEAQ (reference sequence). The CDR3 bases are TGTGCCAGCAGCTTTTACCAGGGGGAAATCAGAGGTGGCTACACCTTC. The encoded protein is CASSFYQGEIRGGYTF.

This chain connects TRBV4-3 to TRBJ2-7; no reliable D call. CDR3 length: 14 residues. In germline, CDR1 is LGHNA, CDR2 YSLEER. V lost 2 bases to trimming and J lost 2 bases, with 10 bases between them. CDR3 in DNA: TGCGCCAGCAGCCAATACGCCGGAGCCTACGAGCAGTACTTC. Protein sequence: CASSQYAGAYEQYF.

This clone has only one observation. The chain links TRBV18 to TRBJ2-7, with 9 bases that match TRBD1. The CDR3 sequence is 16 residues long. The V gene's germline CDR1 is KGHSH and CDR2 LQKENI. Trimming removed 3 bases from V and 5 bases from J; junction bases left unmatched: 11. The CDR3 DNA reads as TGTGCCAGCTCACCGAAGGGTGGACAGGGGAACCACGAGCAGTACTTC. Encoded protein: CASSPKGGQGNHEQYF.

This chain connects TRBV15 to TRBJ2-4, with D tentatively TRBD1 (5 bases). Germline loops: CDR1 LNHNV, CDR2 YYDKDF (reference sequence). V was cut by 4 bases and J by 0 bases, with 19 bases left in between. CDR3 size: 18 residues. This chain's CDR3 is CATSTELMEGVAKNIQYF. CDR3 nucleotides: TGTGCCACCAGCACTGAGCTAATGGAAGGGGTAGCCAAAAACATTCAGTACTTC.

The J gene is TRBJ2-1, the V gene TRBV21-1; TRBD2, the table's D call, lacks a check against the DNA. TRBV21-1 is a listed pseudogene. This CDR3 has 17 amino acids. The CDR3 sequence: CASRIPGDPSPFNEQFF. The CDR3 DNA sequence: TGTGCCAGCAGGATTCCGGGGGATCCTTCTCCCTTCAATGAGCAGTTCTTC.

The chain couples TRBV27 to TRBJ2-7, with TRBD1 identical over 7 bases. CDR3 length equals 14 residues. V gave up 5 bases and J gave up 7 bases; unmatched junction bases: 11. Germline V lookup: CDR1 MNHEY, CDR2 SMNVEV (reference sequence). The CDR3 loop is CASSAVQGSSEQYF. For the CDR3, the DNA is TGTGCCAGCAGTGCGGTACAGGGGTCCTCGGAGCAGTACTTC.

This rearrangement joins TRBV6-2 or TRBV6-3 to TRBJ2-2; 9 bases map to TRBD2. With V trimmed by 7 bases and J by 5 bases, 14 bases remained unmatched. The germline CDR1 and CDR2 sequences are MNHEY and SVGEGT. This CDR3 region has 17 residues. CDR3 loop: CASTPSPSGGSTGELFF. The CDR3 DNA is TGTGCCAGCACCCCCTCGCCAAGCGGGGGGTCTACCGGGGAGCTGTTTTTT.

V and J are TRBV3-1 (or the pseudogene TRBV3-2) and TRBJ1-2; D remains unclear. V was pared by 4 bases and J by 8 bases, with 14 bases between. The CDR3 sequence is 13 residues long. Germline CDR1 reads LGHDT; CDR2 reads YNNKEL (reference sequence). CDR3 nucleotide sequence: TGTGCCAGCAGCCCCGCGAGGGCGCGCGGCTACACCTTC. It translates to CASSPARARGYTF.

The genes are TRBV5-6 and TRBJ2-4; no clear D gene. The CDR3 has 11 residues. The V gene lost 1 base and the J gene lost 6 bases, with 2 bases spanning the gap. CDR1 and CDR2 (germline): SGHDT, YYEEEE. The CDR3 reads CASSLLNIQYF. Written as DNA, the CDR3 is TGTGCCAGCAGCTTGCTAAACATTCAGTACTTC.

V usage is TRBV18 and J usage is TRBJ1-2; a weak D match, TRBD1 (6 bases). With 1 base removed from V and 8 bases from J, the gap between germline ends came to 17 bases. In germline, CDR1 is KGHSH, CDR2 LQKENI. This CDR3 has 15 amino acids. This chain's CDR3 is CASSPQTGNTEGYTF. The CDR3 nucleotides are TGTGCCAGCTCACCACAAACAGGGAATACGGAGGGCTACACCTTC. The variable domain in full, with the rest retrieved from reference TRBV18 and TRBJ1-2, is NAGVMQNPRHLVRRRGQEARLRCSPMKGHSHVYWYRQLPEEGLKFMVYLQKENIIDESGMPKERFSAEFPKEGPSILRIQQVVRGDSAAYFCASSPQTGNTEGYTFGSGTRLTVV.

The chain has TRBV5-1 and TRBJ1-6; 7 positions agree with TRBD1. The CDR3 covers 16 residues. Germline-derived CDR1 and CDR2 are SGHRS and YFSETQ. After removal of 5 bases from V and 8 bases from J, the junction contained 13 bases not matched to a gene. This CDR3 reads CASSWALTGKYSPLHF. The CDR3 DNA reads as TGCGCCAGCAGTTGGGCTCTGACAGGGAAATATTCACCCCTCCACTTT.

The chain's CDR3 is CASSQRQGGNSPLHF. CDR3 nucleotide sequence: TGTGCCAGCTCCCAGAGACAGGGCGGGAATTCACCCCTCCACTTT. The chain employs TRBV18 and TRBJ1-6, with TRBD1 identical over 7 bases. This CDR3 has 15 residues. Germline CDR1 reads KGHSH; CDR2 reads LQKENI. V was pared by 6 bases and J by 7 bases, with 9 bases of the junction left unmatched. Together with reference TRBV18 and TRBJ1-6, the CDR3 gives the full variable domain: NAGVMQNPRHLVRRRGQEARLRCSPMKGHSHVYWYRQLPEEGLKFMVYLQKENIIDESGMPKERFSAEFPKEGPSILRIQQVVRGDSAAYFCASSQRQGGNSPLHFGNGTRLTVT.

The rearrangement links TRBV7-2 to TRBJ1-2, with TRBD1 identical over 8 bases. With 5 bases clipped from V and 0 bases from J, the junction kept 5 bases outside the gene matches. Germline V gene data show CDR1 as SGHTA and CDR2 as FQGNSA. The CDR3 covers 15 residues. CDR3 amino acids: CASSPSGQANYGYTF. The CDR3 DNA reads TGTGCCAGCAGCCCCTCGGGACAGGCTAACTATGGCTACACCTTC.

V usage is TRBV19 and J usage is TRBJ2-1; 14 nucleotides align to TRBD2. Germline V lookup: CDR1 LNHDA, CDR2 SQIVND (reference sequence). This CDR3 spans 18 amino acids. With 3 bases clipped from V and 0 bases from J, the junction kept 4 bases outside the gene matches. The CDR3 sequence: CASSIGTSGGSSYNEQFF. For the CDR3, the DNA is TGTGCCAGTAGTATCGGGACTAGCGGGGGCAGCTCCTACAATGAGCAGTTCTTC.

The J gene is TRBJ1-4, the V gene TRBV4-3; possibly TRBD1 for D (6 bases). Per the germline V gene, CDR1 is LGHNA and CDR2 is YSLEER. The CDR3 contains 15 residues. Trimming pared 3 bases from V and 5 bases from J, leaving 13 bases between. The CDR3 coding sequence is TGCGCCAGCAGCCACCAGGGGTCCTGGAATGAAAAACTGTTTTTT. It is translated as CASSHQGSWNEKLFF.